This TCR beta chain is from a study of blood T cell repertoires in COVID-19. Study overall: The United States, Italy and Spain provided the acute and convalescent COVID-19 samples. Nucleic acid was either cDNA or gDNA, and it came from T cells, B-cell-depleted T cells, or PBMCs.

Authors' methods: Estimates of nucleated cell counts were drawn from the amplification of reference gene primers. The assay was immunoSEQ multiplex PCR, and TCRdb's table has in-frame clones only and misses some. V and J calls and clone size are those listed in that table; D and trimming were worked out from the DNA. The sample contains hundreds of thousands of clones, 75% to 90% of which appear only once. With V trimmed by 1 base and J by 4 bases, 3 bases remained unmatched. The CDR3 covers 16 residues. Germline loops: CDR1 SEHNR, CDR2 FQNEAQ (reference sequence). The chain combines TRBV7-9 with TRBJ2-1; TRBD2 matches at 11 bases. The clonotype was recovered from a man between 18 and 29 years old with active or convalescent COVID-19. The source material was peripheral blood. CDR3 sequence (DNA): TGTGCCAGCAGCTTAGTGCTAGCGGGGGGTTACAATGAGCAGTTCTTC. Protein: CASSLVLAGGYNEQFF.